Below, 11 T cell receptor beta chains from the same sample are listed, as sequenced in a study of T cell clonality in common variable immunodeficiency. No antigen has been identified for these receptors. The assay was immunoSEQ multiplex PCR, and TCRdb's table has in-frame clones only and misses some. There are about 20,000 clones in the sample, none observed a single time. Study results and caveats: Reportedly, TCR beta sequences from common variable immunodeficiency showed fewer deletions and N-nucleotide insertions.

Sequenced sample: peripheral blood mononuclear cells. Every receptor here comes from a human donor with common variable immunodeficiency.

This clone was seen many times. With the read ending 3 residues before the CDR3 end, the germline J gene is used to fill in that end. The rearrangement links TRBV20-1 to TRBJ1-6, with D maybe TRBD1 (6 bases). Germline CDR1 DFQATT, CDR2 SNEGSKA (reference sequence). Trimming shortened V by 6 bases and J by 12 bases, and 30 bases separated the two germline ends. The CDR3 loop spans 17 amino acids. The sequenced part of the CDR3 DNA is TGCAGTGCCCCGGGGGGCAAGGCTATCAATTCACCGGTACCC. As protein: CSAPGGKAINSPVP. The whole CDR3 protein reads CSAPGGKAINSPVPLHF.

A few counts support this clone. The read comes to an end 3 residues before the CDR3 does, leaving the germline J gene to fill in the end. This chain connects TRBV7-8 to TRBJ2-3; the match to TRBD2 covers 9 bases. Looked up from germline, CDR1 is SGHVS and CDR2 is FQNEAQ. The CDR3 is 15 residues long. After removal of 5 bases from V and 1 base from J, the junction contained 4 bases not matched to a gene. The covered CDR3 bases are TGTGCCAGCAGCCGTAGGACTAGCGGCACAGATACG. It translates to CASSRRTSGTDT. The full CDR3 protein reads CASSRRTSGTDTQYF.

Only a few counts were recorded for this clone. CDR3 DNA, as far as it was read: TGTGCCAGTAGTATCGTTTCAGTTGGTGAG. It is translated as CASSIVSVGE. In full, the CDR3 is CASSIVSVGEQFF. The chain links TRBV19 to TRBJ2-1; D is ambiguous. The CDR3 is cut off 3 residues early in the read; its end comes from the germline J gene. Looked up from germline, CDR1 is LNHDA and CDR2 is SQIVND (reference sequence). The CDR3 loop spans 13 amino acids. Trimming cost V 3 bases and J 9 bases, with 12 bases left between them.

About this clone itself: Read coverage stops 3 residues before the CDR3 terminus; the germline J gene supplies the remainder. The chain carries TRBV7-9 and TRBJ2-3; D is unclear. The CDR3 consists of 12 residues. Trimming removed 4 bases from V and 4 bases from J, with 6 bases in between. Per the germline V gene, CDR1 is SEHNR and CDR2 is FQNEAQ (reference sequence). CDR3 sequence: CASSSRSDTQYF. The sequenced CDR3 bases are TGTGCCAGCAGCTCCAGATCAGATACG.

A few counts support this clone. The read terminates 3 residues before the CDR3 end, so the remaining end is supplied by the germline J gene. The chain links TRBV25-1 to TRBJ2-5; tentatively, D is TRBD2 (6 bases). The CDR3 is made up of 11 amino acids. V dropped 8 bases and J dropped 4 bases, with 8 bases sitting between them. Germline loops: CDR1 MGHDK, CDR2 SYGVNS. This CDR3 reads CASRRGETQYF. The sequenced part of the CDR3 DNA is TGTGCCAGCCGGCGGGGAGAGACC.

This clone was seen at least ten times. The read falls 3 residues short of the CDR3 end, and the missing part is taken from the germline J gene. This chain links TRBV29-1 with TRBJ2-5; TRBD1 agrees at 7 bases. Trimming at V came to 5 bases and at J to 5 bases, leaving 5 bases not matched to a gene. This CDR3 has 12 residues. Germline CDR1 SQVTM, CDR2 ANQGSEA. The CDR3 DNA, read in part, is TGCAGCGTTCAGGGGGTTGAGGAGACC. Residues: CSVQGVEET. From start to end, the CDR3 is CSVQGVEETQYF.

This clone was seen ten or more times. The read halts 3 residues ahead of the CDR3 end, with the missing end drawn from the germline J gene. J is TRBJ1-1 and V is TRBV28; D is ambiguous. Germline CDR1 reads MDHEN; CDR2 reads SYDVKM. CDR3 size: 15 residues. V was clipped by 7 bases and J by 1 base, with 16 bases between them. CDR3 protein: CASTLRQAGNTEAFF. Partial CDR3 DNA: TGTGCCAGCACCTTACGACAAGCAGGGAACACTGAA.

With respect to this clone: The CDR3 end is not reached by the read, which stops 3 residues before it; the germline J gene fills it in. The chain employs TRBV2 and TRBJ2-3; a weak D match, TRBD2 (6 bases). The V gene's germline CDR1 is SNHLY and CDR2 FYNNEI. CDR3 length equals 15 residues. The germline V and J ends were trimmed by 6 bases and 2 bases, with 15 bases remaining between them. The covered CDR3 bases are TGTGCCAGCAGGGCCCGGAGCGGGTCCACAGATACG. Protein sequence: CASRARSGSTDT. The CDR3 in its entirety is CASRARSGSTDTQYF.

With respect to this clone: Read sequence stops 3 residues before the CDR3 end, and the germline J gene provides the missing end. V usage is TRBV7-2 and J usage is TRBJ2-7; D is uncertain. The CDR3 is 14 residues long. CDR1 SGHTA and CDR2 FQGNSA come from the germline V gene. The V and J ends lost 5 bases and 2 bases respectively, with 13 bases between them. The CDR3 sequence: CASSPRVAAYEQYF. Incomplete CDR3 DNA: TGTGCCAGCAGCCCCCGGGTCGCGGCCTACGAG.

This clone was seen many times. Partial CDR3 DNA: TGTGCCAGCAGCCCGGGACTACTCACAGATACG. This codes for CASSPGLLTDT. In full, the CDR3 is CASSPGLLTDTQYF. The chain couples TRBV5-5 to TRBJ2-3; 7 bases fit TRBD2. The CDR3 extends 3 residues past the end of the read, so its final part is completed from the germline J gene. The J segment lost 2 bases and the V segment lost 4 bases, leaving 4 bases of the junction unmatched. Germline CDR1 is SGHKS and CDR2 is YYEKEE (reference sequence). The CDR3 covers 14 residues.

This clone was seen many times. The missing CDR3 end, 3 residues past where the read stops, is filled in from the germline J gene. This chain connects TRBV19 to TRBJ1-1, with D possibly matching TRBD1 (5 bases). The CDR3 contains 12 residues. CDR1 and CDR2 (germline): LNHDA, SQIVND (reference sequence). CDR3 DNA, as far as it was read: TGTGCCAGTAGTATTGGCCCAGGGGAA. Translation gives CASSIGPGE. The whole CDR3 sequence reads CASSIGPGEAFF.